This T cell receptor (beta chain) derives from a study of blood T cells in healthy people across ages. Remarks on this clonotype: Antigen specificity is unknown.

Study-level results: Reliance upon unsorted PBMCs precluded definitive naive versus antigen-experienced comparison. Naive CD4+ cells and diversity were both higher in long-lived donors than in aged donors.

Germline assignment: CDR1 MNHNS and CDR2 SASEGT. The V and J ends lost 2 bases and 10 bases respectively, with 7 bases between them. CDR3 length: 11 residues. The second PCR ran about 6 to 11 cycles with a sample-barcoded 5' primer and J-beta primers. One entry per CDR3 protein, called by TCRdb with MiXCR from the 5' RACE reads. The repertoire includes hundreds of thousands of distinct CDR3 sequences, approximately 21% of them detected once, and roughly a fifth sits in the top ten. The chain is built from TRBV6-1 and TRBJ2-3; no reliable D call. Material for sequencing was blood. The clonotype comes from a man aged 70 or older in good health. The CDR3 is CASSESMAQYF. For the CDR3, the DNA is TGTGCCAGCAGTGAAAGTATGGCGCAGTATTTT.